This T cell receptor beta chain was observed in a study of cytomegalovirus exposure and HLA in healthy donors. The study ran its PCR with 60 Vbeta and 13 Jbeta primers. Sequencing was performed with immunoSEQ multiplex PCR; in TCRdb, only in-frame clones are kept and a portion is missing. The sample records approximately 70,000 clones, roughly 74% being singletons. V lost 6 bases, J lost 3 bases, and 8 bases stayed unmatched. CDR1 and CDR2 from the germline V gene are SGHRS and YFSETQ. This CDR3 contains 14 residues. The sequencing sample was made of PBMCs. This sequence originates from a woman aged 60-70 years in good health and CMV-seropositive. The chain links TRBV5-1 to TRBJ2-5, with 7 positions matching TRBD1. CDR3 bases: TGCGCCAGCACCCTTGGTGGGACAGAAGAGACCCAGTACTTC. Its protein is CASTLGGTEETQYF.